This T cell receptor beta chain appears in the sequencing data of a study of blood T cell repertoires in COVID-19. Study-level background: From the United States, Italy and Spain came samples of acute and convalescent COVID-19.

Germline CDR1 reads SEHNR; CDR2 reads FQNEAQ (reference sequence). Trimming cost V 1 base and J 6 bases, with 9 bases left between them. This CDR3 has 13 amino acids. In the original analysis: It was from reference gene primer amplification that nucleated cell counts were estimated. Clones were read by immunoSEQ multiplex PCR, and TCRdb kept only the in-frame ones, dropping some. V, J and clone size are those of that table, while D and trimming were read from the DNA. The data show 150,000 to 200,000 clones, with roughly 89% seen just once and around 13% held by the top ten. The chain combines TRBV7-9 with TRBJ1-2; D uncertain. The sequenced material came from peripheral blood. The TCR originated in a woman aged 70-85 years with COVID-19, enrolled during active disease. The CDR3 loop is CASSLEGGDGYTF. The CDR3 DNA reads as TGTGCCAGCAGCTTAGAAGGCGGGGATGGCTACACCTTC.